This T cell receptor beta chain was captured by sequencing in a study of OX40 agonist ivuxolimab in advanced cancers. Trimming took 3 bases from V and 6 from J, leaving 6 bases between them. This CDR3 region has 11 residues. The germline gives CDR1 SGHDT, CDR2 YYEEEE. Profiling relied on immunoSEQ multiplex PCR, and the TCRdb table lists in-frame clones only, not all of them. The top ten clones hold roughly 6% of a sample with approximately 70,000 clones, around nine tenths of them seen once. People who had autoimmune disease history or systemic immunosuppression were excluded. Cycle 7 day 1, cycle 4 day 1, and baseline were the timepoints at which blood was sampled.

The receptor's source is an adult with an advanced solid tumor such as melanoma, head and neck, liver or kidney cancer. This chain joins TRBV5-6 and TRBJ1-1; no definite D call. Here the sequenced sample was CD4+ or CD8+ T cells sorted from blood, taken in a trial of the OX40 agonist ivuxolimab. This CDR3 reads CASSYGSEAFF. The CDR3 DNA sequence: TGTGCCAGCAGCTATGGATCTGAAGCTTTCTTT.